The source of this T cell receptor (beta chain) is a study of T cells after yellow fever vaccination. Germline CDR1 and CDR2: LGHDT and YNNKEL (reference sequence). Trimming took off 2 bases at V and 7 bases at J, with 8 bases between the two ends. This CDR3 region has 12 residues. Template switching by 5'RACE produced TCR cDNA, adding a universal primer site and UMIs. MiXCR was run by TCRdb on the 5' RACE reads, yielding one entry per CDR3 protein. The profile shows about 300,000 distinct CDR3 sequences, around 10% of them singletons. This chain uses TRBV3-1 with TRBJ1-2; D remains unclear. The TCR sequence derives from a man younger than 30 who received the YFV17D yellow fever vaccine. The material was CD4+ T cells sorted from PBMCs, obtained 5 days after the yellow fever booster vaccination. The CDR3 sequence: CASSQNLGGYTF. The CDR3 DNA reads TGTGCCAGCAGCCAAAATCTCGGTGGCTACACCTTC.